This is a list of T cell receptor beta chains from one sample in a study of T cells in Graves' hyperthyroidism and ophthalmopathy. TCRdb recomputed calls from the multiplex PCR reads with MiXCR, one row per CDR3 protein. The sample shows around 540,000 distinct CDR3 sequences, 16% of them seen only once. Sequenced sample: blood. The receptor source for this set is a woman aged 25 to 39 with Graves' ophthalmopathy. Both conserved end residues are part of each CDR3. Fields, in order: CDR3 protein, CDR3 DNA, clone size, J gene, D gene, V gene. A D gene is named only where the DNA matches it firmly. A row's size may be missing; if present it is once, few, many or a size class.

CDR3 protein: CSARDLQDEHSPLHF; CDR3 DNA: TGCAGTGCTAGAGATCTCCAGGATGAGCATTCACCCCTCCACTTT; clone size: -; J gene: TRBJ1-6; D gene: -; V gene: TRBV20-1
CDR3 protein: CASSAQWDSNQPQHF; CDR3 DNA: TGTGCCAGCAGCGCCCAGTGGGATAGCAATCAGCCCCAGCATTTT; clone size: few; J gene: TRBJ1-5; D gene: -; V gene: TRBV12-3/TRBV12-4
CDR3 protein: CASSLGRGLVGELFF; CDR3 DNA: TGTGCCAGCAGCTTAGGCAGGGGGTTGGTCGGGGAGCTGTTTTTT; clone size: few; J gene: TRBJ2-2; D gene: TRBD1; V gene: TRBV7-8
CDR3 protein: CASSLLRGSGGELFF; CDR3 DNA: TGTGCCAGCAGTTTACTCCGGGGAAGTGGCGGGGAGCTGTTTTTT; clone size: many; J gene: TRBJ2-2; D gene: -; V gene: TRBV28
CDR3 protein: CASKQGGKNIQYF; CDR3 DNA: TGTGCCAGTAAACAGGGAGGCAAAAACATTCAGTACTTC; clone size: many; J gene: TRBJ2-4; D gene: -; V gene: TRBV28
CDR3 protein: CASRTGLSYTGELFF; CDR3 DNA: TGTGCCAGCAGGACAGGGTTGAGTTACACCGGGGAGCTGTTTTTT; clone size: many; J gene: TRBJ2-2; D gene: TRBD1; V gene: TRBV9
CDR3 protein: CASSLARGSGYEQYF; CDR3 DNA: TGTGCCAGCAGCTTAGCGAGGGGGTCAGGCTACGAGCAGTACTTC; clone size: -; J gene: TRBJ2-7; D gene: -; V gene: TRBV7-6
CDR3 protein: CASRGTVRDSSYEQCF; CDR3 DNA: TGTGCCAGCAGGGGGACCGTCCGGGACAGCTCCTACGAGCAATGCTTC; clone size: -; J gene: TRBJ2-7; D gene: TRBD1; V gene: TRBV28
CDR3 protein: CSVVAPGQGNSEQYF; CDR3 DNA: TGCAGCGTTGTAGCCCCGGGACAGGGAAATAGCGAGCAGTACTTC; clone size: many; J gene: TRBJ2-7; D gene: TRBD1; V gene: TRBV29-1
CDR3 protein: CASSLALLAGFNEQFF; CDR3 DNA: TGTGCCAGCAGCTTAGCGCTGCTAGCGGGATTTAATGAGCAGTTCTTC; clone size: many; J gene: TRBJ2-1; D gene: TRBD2; V gene: TRBV7-6
CDR3 protein: CASSPRRGGNQPQHF; CDR3 DNA: TGTGCCAGCAGCCCCCGAAGGGGAGGGAATCAGCCCCAGCATTTT; clone size: many; J gene: TRBJ1-5; D gene: -; V gene: TRBV28
CDR3 protein: CAWSVSNILYEQYF; CDR3 DNA: TGTGCCTGGAGTGTATCCAATATCCTCTACGAGCAGTACTTC; clone size: many; J gene: TRBJ2-7; D gene: -; V gene: TRBV30
CDR3 protein: CSARAGPIEAFF; CDR3 DNA: TGCAGTGCTAGAGCGGGACCTATTGAAGCTTTCTTT; clone size: many; J gene: TRBJ1-1; D gene: -; V gene: TRBV20-1
CDR3 protein: CASSSRLYNEQFF; CDR3 DNA: TGTGCCAGCAGTTCTCGGCTGTACAATGAGCAGTTCTTC; clone size: many; J gene: TRBJ2-1; D gene: -; V gene: TRBV27
CDR3 protein: CASSISSASPLHF; CDR3 DNA: TGTGCCAGTAGTATAAGCAGCGCTTCACCCCTCCACTTT; clone size: -; J gene: TRBJ1-6; D gene: -; V gene: TRBV19
CDR3 protein: CASSLQGRSEKLFF; CDR3 DNA: TGTGCCAGCAGCTTACAGGGTAGGAGTGAAAAACTGTTTTTT; clone size: few; J gene: TRBJ1-4; D gene: -; V gene: TRBV7-2
CDR3 protein: CSAFRAGGNQPQHF; CDR3 DNA: TGCAGTGCCTTCCGTGCGGGGGGCAATCAGCCCCAGCATTTT; clone size: few; J gene: TRBJ1-5; D gene: -; V gene: TRBV20-1
CDR3 protein: CASRLDTTIFEQYF; CDR3 DNA: TGCGCCAGCAGACTGGACACCACTATCTTCGAGCAGTACTTC; clone size: few; J gene: TRBJ2-7; D gene: -; V gene: TRBV10-1
CDR3 protein: CASSLARLAGINEQFF; CDR3 DNA: TGTGCCAGCAGCTTAGCCCGACTAGCGGGGATCAATGAGCAGTTCTTC; clone size: -; J gene: TRBJ2-1; D gene: TRBD2; V gene: TRBV5-4
CDR3 protein: CSARRLAGSGEQFF; CDR3 DNA: TGCAGTGCTAGAAGGCTAGCTGGGTCGGGTGAGCAGTTCTTC; clone size: few; J gene: TRBJ2-1; D gene: -; V gene: TRBV20-1
CDR3 protein: CASSGGAGTDTQYF; CDR3 DNA: TGTGCCAGCAGCGGGGGGGCGGGCACAGATACGCAGTATTTT; clone size: few; J gene: TRBJ2-3; D gene: -; V gene: TRBV5-4
CDR3 protein: CASSLLGNLYEQYF; CDR3 DNA: TGTGCCAGCAGTTTATTAGGGAACCTCTACGAGCAGTACTTC; clone size: -; J gene: TRBJ2-7; D gene: -; V gene: TRBV27
CDR3 protein: CASSYRYGDTGELFF; CDR3 DNA: TGTGCCAGCAGCTACCGGTATGGGGACACCGGGGAGCTGTTTTTT; clone size: -; J gene: TRBJ2-2; D gene: -; V gene: TRBV11-3
CDR3 protein: CASSFPGGTQYF; CDR3 DNA: TGTGCCAGCAGTTTTCCGGGAGGTACGCAGTATTTT; clone size: many; J gene: TRBJ2-3; D gene: TRBD2; V gene: TRBV27
CDR3 protein: CASSQVGRDEQYF; CDR3 DNA: TGTGCCAGCAGCCAAGTCGGAAGGGACGAGCAGTACTTC; clone size: once; J gene: TRBJ2-7; D gene: -; V gene: TRBV4-2
CDR3 protein: CASSPLVETQYF; CDR3 DNA: TGTGCCAGCTCACCTCTAGTGGAGACCCAGTACTTC; clone size: many; J gene: TRBJ2-5; D gene: -; V gene: TRBV18
CDR3 protein: CASSQAQTGGHEQYF; CDR3 DNA: TGCGCCAGCAGCCAAGCTCAAACGGGAGGCCACGAGCAGTACTTC; clone size: many; J gene: TRBJ2-7; D gene: TRBD2; V gene: TRBV4-1
CDR3 protein: CASSEAGGIDEQFF; CDR3 DNA: TGTGCCAGCAGCGAAGCGGGAGGGATAGATGAGCAGTTCTTC; clone size: -; J gene: TRBJ2-1; D gene: TRBD2; V gene: TRBV9
CDR3 protein: CASSLLPGTGSGIEQFF; CDR3 DNA: TGTGCCAGCAGTTTATTACCAGGGACAGGGTCCGGCATTGAGCAGTTCTTC; clone size: -; J gene: TRBJ2-1; D gene: TRBD1; V gene: TRBV27
CDR3 protein: CSASPKSGNTIYF; CDR3 DNA: TGCAGTGCTAGTCCTAAGTCTGGAAACACCATATATTTT; clone size: many; J gene: TRBJ1-3; D gene: -; V gene: TRBV20-1
CDR3 protein: CASSRGRASGELFF; CDR3 DNA: TGTGCCAGCAGCCGGGGACGGGCCTCCGGGGAGCTGTTTTTT; clone size: many; J gene: TRBJ2-2; D gene: -; V gene: TRBV27
CDR3 protein: CASSYGLGGAYNEQFF; CDR3 DNA: TGTGCCAGCAGTTACGGCCTAGGCGGGGCTTACAATGAGCAGTTCTTC; clone size: many; J gene: TRBJ2-1; D gene: -; V gene: TRBV6-2/TRBV6-3
CDR3 protein: CASSPRSPGQGVRADTQYF; CDR3 DNA: TGTGCCAGCAGCCCCCGATCCCCGGGACAGGGGGTCCGGGCAGATACGCAGTATTTT; clone size: many; J gene: TRBJ2-3; D gene: TRBD1; V gene: TRBV7-2
CDR3 protein: CASPGTANTEAFF; CDR3 DNA: TGTGCCAGCCCCGGGACAGCGAACACTGAAGCTTTCTTT; clone size: many; J gene: TRBJ1-1; D gene: TRBD1; V gene: TRBV18
CDR3 protein: CASSIGTATNEQFF; CDR3 DNA: TGTGCCAGTAGTATCGGGACAGCCACCAATGAGCAGTTCTTC; clone size: few; J gene: TRBJ2-1; D gene: TRBD1; V gene: TRBV19
CDR3 protein: CASSVGNQNEQFF; CDR3 DNA: TGTGCCAGCAGCGTGGGGAACCAAAATGAGCAGTTCTTC; clone size: many; J gene: TRBJ2-1; D gene: -; V gene: TRBV9
CDR3 protein: CASSSSPSTDTQYF; CDR3 DNA: TGTGCCAGCAGTTCCTCACCCAGCACAGATACGCAGTATTTT; clone size: few; J gene: TRBJ2-3; D gene: -; V gene: TRBV27
CDR3 protein: CASSQEPDSYNEQFF; CDR3 DNA: TGCGCCAGCAGCCAAGAACCCGACAGCTACAATGAGCAGTTCTTC; clone size: few; J gene: TRBJ2-1; D gene: -; V gene: TRBV4-1
CDR3 protein: CASSLEGTTETQYF; CDR3 DNA: TGTGCCAGCAGTTTGGAGGGAACGACGGAGACCCAGTACTTC; clone size: once; J gene: TRBJ2-5; D gene: -; V gene: TRBV2
CDR3 protein: CASSPPSYYGYTF; CDR3 DNA: TGTGCCAGCTCACCACCCAGCTACTATGGCTACACCTTC; clone size: once; J gene: TRBJ1-2; D gene: -; V gene: TRBV18
CDR3 protein: CSAASLEGSGQYF; CDR3 DNA: TGCAGTGCTGCTAGCTTGGAAGGCTCCGGGCAGTACTTC; clone size: -; J gene: TRBJ2-7; D gene: -; V gene: TRBV20-1
CDR3 protein: CASSLGGGSHQPQHF; CDR3 DNA: TGTGCCAGCAGCTTAGGAGGGGGCTCGCACCAGCCCCAGCATTTT; clone size: many; J gene: TRBJ1-5; D gene: TRBD1; V gene: TRBV7-6
CDR3 protein: CASSLDATYEQYF; CDR3 DNA: TGTGCCAGCAGCTTAGATGCTACCTACGAGCAGTACTTC; clone size: many; J gene: TRBJ2-7; D gene: -; V gene: TRBV7-2
CDR3 protein: CASSWGDADTEAFF; CDR3 DNA: TGTGCCAGCAGCTGGGGGGATGCGGACACTGAAGCTTTCTTT; clone size: many; J gene: TRBJ1-1; D gene: -; V gene: TRBV11-1
CDR3 protein: CASSLSGAYGYTF; CDR3 DNA: TGTGCCAGCAGTCTGTCCGGGGCCTATGGCTACACCTTC; clone size: many; J gene: TRBJ1-2; D gene: -; V gene: TRBV7-2
CDR3 protein: CASLFLGWGQQETQYF; CDR3 DNA: TGTGCCAGCCTGTTCCTCGGATGGGGGCAGCAAGAGACCCAGTACTTC; clone size: many; J gene: TRBJ2-5; D gene: -; V gene: TRBV6-1
CDR3 protein: CASSYGQFSETQYF; CDR3 DNA: TGTGCCAGCAGTTACGGACAGTTTTCGGAGACCCAGTACTTC; clone size: few; J gene: TRBJ2-5; D gene: -; V gene: TRBV6-2/TRBV6-3
CDR3 protein: CASSAGVGNQPQHF; CDR3 DNA: TGTGCCAGCAGTGCCGGGGTGGGCAATCAGCCCCAGCATTTT; clone size: many; J gene: TRBJ1-5; D gene: -; V gene: TRBV2
CDR3 protein: CSARIGGGKEKLFF; CDR3 DNA: TGCAGTGCTAGAATCGGGGGAGGAAAGGAAAAACTGTTTTTT; clone size: -; J gene: TRBJ1-4; D gene: -; V gene: TRBV20-1
CDR3 protein: CSVDRENQETQYF; CDR3 DNA: TGCAGCGTGGACAGGGAAAACCAAGAGACCCAGTACTTC; clone size: many; J gene: TRBJ2-5; D gene: TRBD1; V gene: TRBV29-1